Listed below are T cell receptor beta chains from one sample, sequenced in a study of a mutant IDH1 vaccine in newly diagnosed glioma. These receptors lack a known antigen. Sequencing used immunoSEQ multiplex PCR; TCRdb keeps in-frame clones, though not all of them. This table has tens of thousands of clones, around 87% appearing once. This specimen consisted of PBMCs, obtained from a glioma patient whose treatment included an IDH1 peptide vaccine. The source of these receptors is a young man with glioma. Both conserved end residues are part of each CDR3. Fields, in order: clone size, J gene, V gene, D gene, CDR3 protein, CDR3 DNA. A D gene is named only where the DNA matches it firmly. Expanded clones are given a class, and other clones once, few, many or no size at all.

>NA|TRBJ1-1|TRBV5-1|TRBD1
CASSPGGVNTEAFF
TGCGCCAGCAGCCCAGGGGGGGTTAACACTGAAGCTTTCTTT
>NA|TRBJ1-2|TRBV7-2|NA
CASSPMGVFYGYTF
TGTGCCAGCAGCCCGATGGGGGTTTTTTATGGCTACACCTTC
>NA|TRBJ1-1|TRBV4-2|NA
CASSQGGGRGTEAFF
TGTGCCAGCAGCCAAGGTGGGGGTCGGGGCACTGAAGCTTTCTTT
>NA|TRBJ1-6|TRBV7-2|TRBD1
CASSTYRGANSPLHF
TGTGCCAGCAGCACTTACAGGGGGGCTAATTCACCCCTCCACTTT
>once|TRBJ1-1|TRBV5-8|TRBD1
CASSPWDRGTTEAFF
TGTGCCAGCAGCCCCTGGGACAGGGGTACAACTGAAGCTTTCTTT
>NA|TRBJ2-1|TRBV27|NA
CASGRNEQFF
TGTGCCAGCGGGAGAAATGAGCAGTTCTTC
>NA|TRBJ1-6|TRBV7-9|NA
CASSSAYNSPLHF
TGTGCCAGCAGCTCTGCCTATAATTCACCCCTCCACTTT
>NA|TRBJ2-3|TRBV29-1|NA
CSGFIISTDTQYF
TGCAGCGGATTTATAATTAGCACAGATACGCAGTATTTT
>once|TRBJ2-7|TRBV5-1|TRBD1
CASSLDRGLEQYF
TGCGCCAGCAGCTTGGACAGGGGTCTCGAGCAGTACTTC
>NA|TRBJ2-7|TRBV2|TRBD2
CASGREGRNEQYF
TGTGCCAGCGGGCGGGAGGGCCGGAACGAGCAGTACTTC
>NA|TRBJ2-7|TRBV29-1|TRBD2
CSVSGGWSYEQYF
TGCAGCGTTTCGGGGGGTTGGTCCTACGAGCAGTACTTC
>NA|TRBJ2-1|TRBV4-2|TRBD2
CASSQGAGGLNEQFF
TGTGCCAGCAGCCAAGGAGCGGGAGGGCTCAATGAGCAGTTCTTC
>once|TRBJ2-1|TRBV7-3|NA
CASSSQGGEQFF
TGTGCCAGCAGCTCCCAGGGGGGTGAGCAGTTCTTC
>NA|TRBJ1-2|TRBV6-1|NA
CASSGRRDPSYGYTF
TGTGCCAGCAGTGGTCGAAGGGATCCGAGCTATGGCTACACCTTC
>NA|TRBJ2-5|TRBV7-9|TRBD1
CASSARTGRGETQYF
TGTGCCAGCAGCGCTCGGACAGGGAGAGGGGAGACCCAGTACTTC
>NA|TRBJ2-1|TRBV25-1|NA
CASRDTLYNEQFF
TGTGCCAGCAGGGACACCCTTTACAATGAGCAGTTCTTC
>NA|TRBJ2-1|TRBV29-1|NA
CSVADPPETNEQFF
TGCAGCGTTGCGGACCCCCCAGAGACAAATGAGCAGTTCTTC
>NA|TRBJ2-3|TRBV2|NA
CASRAGLFTDTQYF
TGTGCCAGCAGAGCGGGTCTATTCACAGATACGCAGTATTTT
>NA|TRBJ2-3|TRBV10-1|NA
CASSEFSPDTQYF
TGCGCCAGCAGTGAATTTTCCCCAGATACGCAGTATTTT
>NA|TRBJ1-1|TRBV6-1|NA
CASSYRTEAFF
TGTGCCAGCAGTTACAGGACTGAAGCTTTCTTT
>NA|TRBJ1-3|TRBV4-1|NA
CASSYLGVLYF
TGCGCCAGCAGCTACCTTGGGGTCCTTTATTTT
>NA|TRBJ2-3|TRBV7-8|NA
CASSLADTQYF
TGTGCCAGCAGCTTAGCAGATACGCAGTATTTT
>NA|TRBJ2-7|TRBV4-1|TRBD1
CASSQAQGALMVGRYEQYF
TGCGCCAGCAGCCAAGCACAGGGGGCTTTAATGGTGGGGCGCTACGAGCAGTACTTC
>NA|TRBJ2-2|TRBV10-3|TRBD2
CAIPSSGGDTGELFF
TGTGCCATCCCATCTTCGGGGGGGGACACCGGGGAGCTGTTTTTT
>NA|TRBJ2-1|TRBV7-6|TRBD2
CASSLLGLAGGPTYNEQFF
TGTGCCAGCAGCTTACTTGGACTAGCGGGGGGCCCAACCTACAATGAGCAGTTCTTC
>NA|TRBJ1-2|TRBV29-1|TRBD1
CSVEKGAENYGYTF
TGCAGCGTTGAAAAGGGGGCTGAAAACTATGGCTACACCTTC
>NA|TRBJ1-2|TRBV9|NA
CASSVEARGAYGYTF
TGTGCCAGCAGCGTAGAGGCCCGGGGCGCGTATGGCTACACCTTC
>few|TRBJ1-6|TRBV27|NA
CASSRDRQGMNSPLHF
TGTGCCAGCAGTCGGGACCGGCAGGGTATGAATTCACCCCTCCACTTT
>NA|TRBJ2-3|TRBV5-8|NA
CASSTDWTDTQYF
TGTGCCAGCAGCACGGACTGGACAGATACGCAGTATTTT
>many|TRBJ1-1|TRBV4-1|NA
CASSQAIRLKAFF
TGCGCCAGCAGCCAAGCTATCCGCCTTAAAGCTTTCTTT
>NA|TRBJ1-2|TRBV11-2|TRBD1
CASSLVGGQAFRGYTF
TGTGCCAGCAGCTTGGTAGGGGGACAGGCCTTTCGGGGCTACACCTTC
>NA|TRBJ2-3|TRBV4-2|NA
CASSQDIGVGTDTQYF
TGTGCCAGCAGCCAAGACATAGGGGTTGGGACAGATACGCAGTATTTT
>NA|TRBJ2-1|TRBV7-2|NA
CASSSRYNEQFF
TGTGCCAGCAGCTCCAGGTACAATGAGCAGTTCTTC
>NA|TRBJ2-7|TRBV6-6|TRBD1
CASSYSLGQGYEQYF
TGTGCCAGCAGTTACTCTTTGGGACAGGGCTACGAGCAGTACTTC
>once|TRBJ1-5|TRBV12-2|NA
CASRLVTRGDQPQHF
TGTGCAAGTCGCTTAGTGACCAGGGGGGATCAGCCCCAGCATTTT